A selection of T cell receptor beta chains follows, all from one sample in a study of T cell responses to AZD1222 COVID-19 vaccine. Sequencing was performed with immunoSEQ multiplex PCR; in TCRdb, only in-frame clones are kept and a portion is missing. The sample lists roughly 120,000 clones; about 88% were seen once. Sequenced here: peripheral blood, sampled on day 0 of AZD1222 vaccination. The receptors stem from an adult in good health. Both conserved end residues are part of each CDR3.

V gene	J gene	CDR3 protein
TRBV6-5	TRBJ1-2	CASSSSGGGYTF
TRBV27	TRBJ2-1	CASKAWAGNEQFF
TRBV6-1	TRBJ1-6	CASSERDGRVGNSPLHF
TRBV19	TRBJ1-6	CASRRQGGPVRDSPLHF
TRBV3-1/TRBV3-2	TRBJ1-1	CASSHDRPNTEAFF
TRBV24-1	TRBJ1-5	CATSSPGQGFQPQHF
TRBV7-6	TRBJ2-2	CASSLGSDPGTGELFF
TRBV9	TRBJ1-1	CASSRSPTLNTEAFF
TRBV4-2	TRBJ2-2	CASSQVGEGELFF
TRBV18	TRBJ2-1	CASSPPVRTAPNEQFF
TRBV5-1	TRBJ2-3	CASSLETSGTDTQYF
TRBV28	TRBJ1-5	CASSARGGRGNQPQHF
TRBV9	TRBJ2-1	CASTRGLAGNEQFF
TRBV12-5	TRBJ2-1	CASGSPLAGGSSYNEQFF
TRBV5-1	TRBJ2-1	CASSFNLAGGTSYNEQFF
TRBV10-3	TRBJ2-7	CASRQGPYEQYF
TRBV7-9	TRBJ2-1	CASSLGVEQFF
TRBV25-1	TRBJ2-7	CASSELFEQYF
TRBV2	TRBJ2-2	CASRLDRATGELFF
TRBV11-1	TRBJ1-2	CASSSRDTYGYTF
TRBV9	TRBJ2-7	CASSAGTTYEQYF
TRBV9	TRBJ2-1	CASSAPGRVSYNEQFF